This TCR beta chain was documented in a study of shared clonotypes between healthy human individuals. Study outcomes and limitations: Generally, estimated richness proved larger in naive subsets than it did in memory subsets.

The method was immunoSEQ multiplex PCR; TCRdb's version includes in-frame clones alone and lacks a portion of them. This table holds about 1,500,000 clones, roughly 96% found once. Trimming cost V 1 base and J 2 bases, with 21 bases left between them. Per germline, CDR1 SGHRS and CDR2 YFSETQ. The CDR3 runs 18 residues. Worth noting for this clone: Its antigen is as yet unknown.

The specimen sequenced was naive CD4+ T cells sorted from blood. Subset specified: CD45RA+ positively selected. This sequence originates from a man younger than 45 in good health. V usage is TRBV5-1 and J usage is TRBJ1-1, with D perhaps matching TRBD1 (6 bases). Here the CDR3 DNA reads TGCGCCAGCAGCTTGTTCTTCACAGGTCTGGGGGCAAACACTGAAGCTTTCTTT. Its translation is CASSLFFTGLGANTEAFF. The full variable domain, rest sourced from reference TRBV5-1 and TRBJ1-1, is KAGVTQTPRYLIKTRGQQVTLSCSPISGHRSVSWYQQTPGQGLQFLFEYFSETQRNKGNFPGRFSGRQFSNSRSEMNVSTLELGDSALYLCASSLFFTGLGANTEAFFGQGTRLTVV.